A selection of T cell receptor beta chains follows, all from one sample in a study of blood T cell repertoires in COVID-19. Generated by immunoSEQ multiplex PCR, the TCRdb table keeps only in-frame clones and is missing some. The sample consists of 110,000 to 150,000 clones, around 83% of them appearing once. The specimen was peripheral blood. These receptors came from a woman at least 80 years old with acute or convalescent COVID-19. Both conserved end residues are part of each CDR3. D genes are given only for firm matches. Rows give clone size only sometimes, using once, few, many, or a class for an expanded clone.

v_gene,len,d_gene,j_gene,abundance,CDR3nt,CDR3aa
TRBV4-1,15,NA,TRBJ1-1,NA,TGCGCCAGCAGCCCCCTAAGCCGGGAAGGCACTGAAGCTTTCTTT,CASSPLSREGTEAFF
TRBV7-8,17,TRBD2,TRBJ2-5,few,TGTGCCAGCAGCCCCGGTGGGCGGCGGGGGGGCCAAGAGACCCAGTACTTC,CASSPGGRRGGQETQYF
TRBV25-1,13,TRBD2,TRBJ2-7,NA,TGTGCCACCTCATTGGGACTAGCGCACGAGCAGTACTTC,CATSLGLAHEQYF
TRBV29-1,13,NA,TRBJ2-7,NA,TGCAGCGTAGAGACACCGAGCTCCTACGAGCAGTACTTC,CSVETPSSYEQYF
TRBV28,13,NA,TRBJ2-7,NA,TGTGCCAGCAGGACAGCCGAGCGCTACGAGCAGTACTTC,CASRTAERYEQYF
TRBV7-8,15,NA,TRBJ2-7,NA,TGTGCCAGCAGCTTTAGGGGGACGACCACCTACGAGCAGTACTTC,CASSFRGTTTYEQYF
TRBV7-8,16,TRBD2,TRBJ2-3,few,TGTGCCAGCAGCTCCCAGACTAGCGGGAGCGGGGATACGCAGTATTTT,CASSSQTSGSGDTQYF
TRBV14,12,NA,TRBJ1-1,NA,TGTGCCAGCAGCCAAGTAGGGGCCAAAGCTTTCTTT,CASSQVGAKAFF
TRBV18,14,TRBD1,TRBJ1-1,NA,TGTGCCAGCTCACAGACAGGGTCGAACACTGAAGCTTTCTTT,CASSQTGSNTEAFF
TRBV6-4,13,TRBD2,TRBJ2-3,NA,TGTGCCAGCCGTAGCGGGGGCACAGATACGCAGTATTTT,CASRSGGTDTQYF
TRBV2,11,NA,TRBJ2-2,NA,TGTGCTACCAGCAGCGCGGGGGAGCTGTTTTTT,CATSSAGELFF
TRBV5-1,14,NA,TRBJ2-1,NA,TGCGCCAGCAGCTTGGTCGGGGTTTCCGATGAGCAGTTCTTC,CASSLVGVSDEQFF
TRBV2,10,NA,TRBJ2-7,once,TGTGCCAGTAACAGGGACGAGCAGTACTTC,CASNRDEQYF
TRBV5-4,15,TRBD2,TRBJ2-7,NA,TGTGCCAGCAGCAAACCCGGGACTAGCGGGAGGAGTCAGTACTTC,CASSKPGTSGRSQYF
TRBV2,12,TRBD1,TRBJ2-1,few,TGTGCCAGCAGCCGCAGGGGGTATGAGCAGTTCTTC,CASSRRGYEQFF
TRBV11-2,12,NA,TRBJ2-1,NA,TGTGCCAGCAGCCACTCCTACAATGAGCAGTTCTTC,CASSHSYNEQFF
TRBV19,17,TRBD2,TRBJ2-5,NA,TGTGCCAGTAGTACCTGGGGAGATAGCGGGGGACGTGAGACCCAGTACTTC,CASSTWGDSGGRETQYF
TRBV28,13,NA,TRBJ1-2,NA,TGTGCCAGCCGGGTTGGACAAATCTATGGCTACACCTTC,CASRVGQIYGYTF
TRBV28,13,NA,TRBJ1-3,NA,TGTGCCAGCACCGCAGGGTTAGGAAACACCATATATTTT,CASTAGLGNTIYF
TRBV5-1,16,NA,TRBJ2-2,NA,TGCGCCAGCAGCCTTACCGGGACACCGAACACCGGGGAGCTGTTTTTT,CASSLTGTPNTGELFF